Given below is one TCR beta chain in context. This sample was included in a study of blood T cell repertoires in COVID-19. Study overall: COVID-19 samples collected from the United States, Italy and Spain covered acute and convalescent phases.

The method was immunoSEQ multiplex PCR; TCRdb's version includes in-frame clones alone and lacks a portion of them. The sample carries 250,000 or so clones, 80% to 95% recorded once. The specimen sequenced was peripheral blood. This clonotype was obtained from a man between 25 and 39 years old with COVID-19, enrolled during active disease.

The CDR3 loop reads CASSEPLEVSGNTIYF. The CDR3 DNA reads TGCGCCAGCAGTGAGCCCCTGGAGGTTTCTGGAAACACCATATATTTT. The chain carries TRBV10-1 and TRBJ1-3; D not resolved. Between the trimmed V and J ends, which lost 2 bases and 1 base, there was a span of 12 bases. The length of the CDR3 is 16 residues. CDR1 is WNHNN and CDR2 is SYGVQD in the germline V gene (reference sequence).